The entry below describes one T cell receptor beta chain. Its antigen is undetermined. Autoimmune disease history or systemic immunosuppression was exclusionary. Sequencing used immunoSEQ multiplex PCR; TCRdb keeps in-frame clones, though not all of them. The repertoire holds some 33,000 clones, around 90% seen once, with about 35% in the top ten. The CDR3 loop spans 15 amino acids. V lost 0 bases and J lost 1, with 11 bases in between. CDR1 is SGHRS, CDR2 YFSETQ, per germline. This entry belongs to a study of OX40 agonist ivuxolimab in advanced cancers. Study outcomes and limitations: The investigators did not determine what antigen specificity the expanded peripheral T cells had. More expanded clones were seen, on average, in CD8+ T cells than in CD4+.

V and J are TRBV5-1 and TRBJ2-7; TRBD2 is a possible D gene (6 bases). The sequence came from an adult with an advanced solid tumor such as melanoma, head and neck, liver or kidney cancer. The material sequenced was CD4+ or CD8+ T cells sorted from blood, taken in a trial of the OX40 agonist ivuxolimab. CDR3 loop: CASSLGWDSSYEQYF. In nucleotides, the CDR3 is TGCGCCAGCAGCTTGGGCTGGGACTCTTCCTACGAGCAGTACTTC.